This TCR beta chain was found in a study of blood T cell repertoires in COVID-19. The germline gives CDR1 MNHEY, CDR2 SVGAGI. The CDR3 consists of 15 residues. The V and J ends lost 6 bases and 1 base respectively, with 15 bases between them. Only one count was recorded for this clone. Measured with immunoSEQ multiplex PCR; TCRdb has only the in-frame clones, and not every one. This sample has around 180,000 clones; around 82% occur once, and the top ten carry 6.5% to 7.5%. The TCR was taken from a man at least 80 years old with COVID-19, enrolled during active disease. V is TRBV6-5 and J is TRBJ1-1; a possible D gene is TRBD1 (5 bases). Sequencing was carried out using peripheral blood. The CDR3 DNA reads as TGTGCCAGCAGCCAGGGACTCACAAGGAACACTGAAGCTTTCTTT. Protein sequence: CASSQGLTRNTEAFF.